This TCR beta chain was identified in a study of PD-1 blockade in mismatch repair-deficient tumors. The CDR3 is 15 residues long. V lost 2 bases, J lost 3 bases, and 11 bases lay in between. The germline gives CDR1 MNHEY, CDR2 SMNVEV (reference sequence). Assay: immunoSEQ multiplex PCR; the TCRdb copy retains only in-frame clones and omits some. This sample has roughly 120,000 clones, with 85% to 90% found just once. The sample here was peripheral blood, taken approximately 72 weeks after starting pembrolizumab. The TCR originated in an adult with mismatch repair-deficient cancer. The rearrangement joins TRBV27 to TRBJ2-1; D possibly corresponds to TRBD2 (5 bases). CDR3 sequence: CASSLRTGYYNEQFF. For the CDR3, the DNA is TGTGCCAGCAGTTTACGGACGGGATACTACAATGAGCAGTTCTTC.